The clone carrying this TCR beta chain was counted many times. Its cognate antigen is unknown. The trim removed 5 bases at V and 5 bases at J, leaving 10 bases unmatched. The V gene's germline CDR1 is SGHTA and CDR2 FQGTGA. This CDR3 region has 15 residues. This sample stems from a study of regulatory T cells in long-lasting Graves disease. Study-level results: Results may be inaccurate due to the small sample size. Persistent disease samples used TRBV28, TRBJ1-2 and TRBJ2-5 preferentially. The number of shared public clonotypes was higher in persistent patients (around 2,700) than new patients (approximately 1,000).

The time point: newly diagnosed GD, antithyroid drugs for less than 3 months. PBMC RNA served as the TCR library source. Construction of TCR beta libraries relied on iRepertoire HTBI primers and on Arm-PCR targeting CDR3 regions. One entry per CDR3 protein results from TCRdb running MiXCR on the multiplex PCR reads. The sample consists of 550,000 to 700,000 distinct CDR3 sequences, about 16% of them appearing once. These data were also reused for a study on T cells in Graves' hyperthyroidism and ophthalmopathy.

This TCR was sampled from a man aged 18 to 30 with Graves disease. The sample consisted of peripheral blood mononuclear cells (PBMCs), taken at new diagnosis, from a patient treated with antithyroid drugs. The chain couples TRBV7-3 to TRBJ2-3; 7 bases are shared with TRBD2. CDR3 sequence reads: CASSLSGVGGDTQYF. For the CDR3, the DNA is TGTGCCAGCAGCCTAAGCGGGGTTGGGGGAGATACGCAGTATTTT.